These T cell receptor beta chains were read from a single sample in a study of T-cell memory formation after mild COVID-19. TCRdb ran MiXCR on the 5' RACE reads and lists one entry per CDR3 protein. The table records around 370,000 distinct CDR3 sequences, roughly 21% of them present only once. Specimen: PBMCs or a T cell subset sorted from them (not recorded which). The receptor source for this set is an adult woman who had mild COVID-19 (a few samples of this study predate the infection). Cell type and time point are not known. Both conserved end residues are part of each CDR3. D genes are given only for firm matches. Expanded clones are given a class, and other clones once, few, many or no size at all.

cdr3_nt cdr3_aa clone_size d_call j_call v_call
TGTGCCAGCAGCTTAAATAAAGGGGATACGCAGTATTTT CASSLNKGDTQYF NA NA TRBJ2-3 TRBV7-3
TGTGCCAGCAGTATGACAGGGGGGAACACTGAAGCTTTCTTT CASSMTGGNTEAFF NA TRBD1 TRBJ1-1 TRBV6-2/TRBV6-3
TGTGCCAGCAGTCGTCGAGGATACGAGCAGTACTTC CASSRRGYEQYF many NA TRBJ2-7 TRBV13
TGTGCCAGCAGTCCGCCGACCCAGGGTATCAATCAGCCCCAGCATTTT CASSPPTQGINQPQHF few NA TRBJ1-5 TRBV12-3/TRBV12-4
TGTGCCAGCTCACCACTGAGGGGGGTTGCAGAATTCACAGATACGCAGTATTTT CASSPLRGVAEFTDTQYF NA NA TRBJ2-3 TRBV18
TGCGCCAGCAGCTCCTATCTTTACAATGAGCAGTTCTTC CASSSYLYNEQFF few NA TRBJ2-1 TRBV5-1
TGTGCCAGCAGCTTCGTGGCGGGGGGGGCAGATACGCAGTATTTT CASSFVAGGADTQYF NA TRBD2 TRBJ2-3 TRBV7-8
TGCAGTGCTAAAATATCGGGTGGTTCAAAAGCTTTCTTT CSAKISGGSKAFF few NA TRBJ1-1 TRBV20-1
TGTGCCTGGACTGGGGAGTGGACTGAAGCTTTCTTT CAWTGEWTEAFF once NA TRBJ1-1 TRBV30
TGTGCCAGCAGCTTGTCCGCGAACTATGGCTACACCTTC CASSLSANYGYTF NA NA TRBJ1-2 TRBV5-4
TGTGCCTGGTCTAATATTGGCTACACCTTC CAWSNIGYTF NA NA TRBJ1-2 TRBV30
TGTGCCAGCAGCCGTAGGACTAGCGGTAACACCGGGGAGCTGTTTTTT CASSRRTSGNTGELFF few TRBD2 TRBJ2-2 TRBV5-6
TGCAGCGTTGGCGAATCGGTGTTTAGCACAGATACGCAGTATTTT CSVGESVFSTDTQYF NA NA TRBJ2-3 TRBV29-1
TGCGCCAGCAGCGGCGGCAGGTACAGGGAGTCCAAGGGGTACAATGAGCAGTTCTTC CASSGGRYRESKGYNEQFF few NA TRBJ2-1 TRBV5-1
TGCGCCAGCAGCTGGGACATTTCCTACGAGCAGTACTTC CASSWDISYEQYF NA NA TRBJ2-7 TRBV5-1
TGTGCCAGCAGCCGACAGGGTGGCTACACCTTC CASSRQGGYTF NA TRBD1 TRBJ1-2 TRBV3-1
TGCAGTGCTAGAGTGGAGGGGGCCTATAATTCACCCCTCCACTTT CSARVEGAYNSPLHF NA NA TRBJ1-6 TRBV20-1
TGTGCCAGCAGCTTAGGATTTGCGTGGGCCAATGAGCAGTTCTTC CASSLGFAWANEQFF few NA TRBJ2-1 TRBV7-2
TGCAGTGCTAGAGAGGTTGGCCGCCGGGGGACTATGAATAATTCACCCCTCCACTTT CSAREVGRRGTMNNSPLHF NA NA TRBJ1-6 TRBV20-1
TGTGCCTGGAGTAGGAACTCTGGGGCCAACGTCCTGACTTTC CAWSRNSGANVLTF few NA TRBJ2-6 TRBV30
TGTGCCATCAGTCCCCGGGACAGGGGCAACGAGCAGTACTTC CAISPRDRGNEQYF few TRBD1 TRBJ2-7 TRBV10-3
TGCAGCGTTGAAGTCGGTCGGGTGAACACTGAAGCTTTCTTT CSVEVGRVNTEAFF few NA TRBJ1-1 TRBV29-1
TGTGCCAGCAGTTCTTATAGCCAGGGGGGGGATAACTATGGCTACACCTTC CASSSYSQGGDNYGYTF few TRBD1 TRBJ1-2 TRBV6-5
TGTGCCTCCGAGGGCGGAGTTAGCGGGAGATACAATGAGCAGTTCTTC CASEGGVSGRYNEQFF few TRBD2 TRBJ2-1 TRBV11-2
TGCAGTGCTATTATACAGAACGAGCAGTACTTC CSAIIQNEQYF few NA TRBJ2-7 TRBV20-1
TGTGCCAGCAGCCCGGGGGACTGGCAAAACATTCAGTACTTC CASSPGDWQNIQYF NA NA TRBJ2-4 TRBV7-9
TGTGCCAGCAGCGTAGGACCGGGCCCCGAAAAACTGTTTTTT CASSVGPGPEKLFF NA NA TRBJ1-4 TRBV9
TGTGCCAGTAGTATGTTCCACTCCTACAATGAGCAGTTCTTC CASSMFHSYNEQFF few NA TRBJ2-1 TRBV19
TGCGCCAGCAGCCAAGTGGCGGGGGGGCCGAACACCGGGGAGCTGTTTTTT CASSQVAGGPNTGELFF few TRBD2 TRBJ2-2 TRBV4-1
TGTGCCAGCAGCCCCAGCGTGGGCTCTAGCACAGATACGCAGTATTTT CASSPSVGSSTDTQYF few NA TRBJ2-3 TRBV4-2
TGTGCCAGCAGCCCCAGGGGAGCACAATACGAGCAGTACTTC CASSPRGAQYEQYF few NA TRBJ2-7 TRBV7-9
TGTGCCAGCTCATCAAGTCCGGGAGTAACAGATACGCAGTATTTT CASSSSPGVTDTQYF few NA TRBJ2-3 TRBV18
TGTGCCAGCAGCTCCCGACTAGAGCAGTTCTTC CASSSRLEQFF few NA TRBJ2-1 TRBV7-2
TGTGCCACCCCTTCTAGCTGGGATCTGGACGTCGGGGAGCTGTTTTTT CATPSSWDLDVGELFF few NA TRBJ2-2 TRBV7-8
TGTGCCAGCAGCTTAGACACGGGGGCATATTCACCCCTCCACTTT CASSLDTGAYSPLHF NA NA TRBJ1-6 TRBV7-9
TGTGCCAGCAGAGTAGGAGTGTCTAGCGGCTCCTACAATGAGCAGTTCTTC CASRVGVSSGSYNEQFF NA TRBD2 TRBJ2-1 TRBV9
TGCAGTGCTAGAGTTCGGACAGGGGGTTACGAGCAGTACTTC CSARVRTGGYEQYF few TRBD1 TRBJ2-7 TRBV20-1
TGTGCCAGCAGCTTAGTTCTAGCGGGAGGTGGTGAGCAGTTCTTC CASSLVLAGGGEQFF NA TRBD2 TRBJ2-1 TRBV7-2
TGTGCCAGCAGCGTCTCCAGGGGGATACACACTGAAGCTTTCTTT CASSVSRGIHTEAFF few TRBD1 TRBJ1-1 TRBV7-9
TGTGCCACCAGTGATACCGTCTATGGCTACACCTTC CATSDTVYGYTF few NA TRBJ1-2 TRBV24-1